This is a list of T cell receptor beta chains from one sample in a study of Tregs in tolerant kidney transplant recipients. Some clones are missing from TCRdb's copy, which holds only in-frame ones; the method was immunoSEQ multiplex PCR. Of about 100,000 clones detected, 93% appear once; the ten largest clones hold 1.6%. This material consisted of CD4+ T cells from blood (PBMCs), taken 12 months after the transplant. The receptors originated from a human patient who received a combined kidney and bone marrow transplant. The T cells may come from the graft donor. Both conserved end residues are part of each CDR3. D genes are given only for firm matches. Size is omitted from some rows. Given values are once, few, many or a class for expanded clones.

J gene: TRBJ2-7
clone size: once
D gene: TRBD2
V gene: TRBV5-1
CDR3 protein: CASSLRTSGGLPYEQYF
CDR3 DNA: TGCGCCAGCAGCCTACGGACTAGCGGGGGGTTGCCCTACGAGCAGTACTTC

J gene: TRBJ2-7
clone size: -
D gene: -
V gene: TRBV6-1
CDR3 protein: CASSNLVEQYF
CDR3 DNA: TGTGCCAGCAGTAACCTAGTCGAGCAGTACTTC

J gene: TRBJ2-3
clone size: -
D gene: TRBD2
V gene: TRBV2
CDR3 protein: CASPIGLAGNTDTQYF
CDR3 DNA: TGTGCCAGCCCGATCGGACTAGCGGGGAACACAGATACGCAGTATTTT

J gene: TRBJ2-3
clone size: once
D gene: TRBD2
V gene: TRBV7-9
CDR3 protein: CASSSAGARTDTQYF
CDR3 DNA: TGTGCCAGCAGCTCAGCGGGGGCCCGCACAGATACGCAGTATTTT

J gene: TRBJ2-3
clone size: -
D gene: -
V gene: TRBV28
CDR3 protein: CASSINIRTDTQYF
CDR3 DNA: TGTGCCAGCAGCATCAACATCCGCACAGATACGCAGTATTTT

J gene: TRBJ1-2
clone size: -
D gene: TRBD1
V gene: TRBV19
CDR3 protein: CATLQGWARDNYGYTF
CDR3 DNA: TGTGCCACCTTACAGGGGTGGGCCCGGGATAACTATGGCTACACCTTC

J gene: TRBJ2-7
clone size: -
D gene: -
V gene: TRBV5-4
CDR3 protein: CASSFREFEQYF
CDR3 DNA: TGTGCCAGCAGCTTTCGTGAGTTCGAGCAGTACTTC

J gene: TRBJ1-1
clone size: -
D gene: -
V gene: TRBV5-1
CDR3 protein: CASSLVGGTYPGAEAFF
CDR3 DNA: TGCGCCAGCAGCTTGGTGGGGGGGACCTACCCTGGGGCTGAAGCTTTCTTT

J gene: TRBJ1-3
clone size: -
D gene: -
V gene: TRBV30
CDR3 protein: CAWSVLAGASGNTIYF
CDR3 DNA: TGTGCCTGGAGTGTATTGGCAGGGGCATCGGGAAACACCATATATTTT

J gene: TRBJ2-1
clone size: once
D gene: TRBD2
V gene: TRBV10-3
CDR3 protein: CAISEGPLAGDEQFF
CDR3 DNA: TGTGCCATCAGTGAGGGCCCCCTAGCGGGGGATGAGCAGTTCTTC

J gene: TRBJ2-1
clone size: -
D gene: -
V gene: TRBV5-6
CDR3 protein: CASNRRGYSYNEQFF
CDR3 DNA: TGTGCCAGCAACCGAAGGGGGTACTCCTACAATGAGCAGTTCTTC

J gene: TRBJ2-7
clone size: -
D gene: -
V gene: TRBV11-3
CDR3 protein: CASSLAGQIPTYEQYF
CDR3 DNA: TGTGCCAGCAGCTTAGCCGGACAGATACCTACCTACGAGCAGTACTTC

J gene: TRBJ2-7
clone size: -
D gene: -
V gene: TRBV19
CDR3 protein: CASSISRNYEQYF
CDR3 DNA: TGTGCCAGTAGTATTTCGCGTAATTACGAGCAGTACTTC

J gene: TRBJ2-7
clone size: -
D gene: TRBD1
V gene: TRBV11-2
CDR3 protein: CASSFDYRGPYEQYF
CDR3 DNA: TGTGCCAGCAGCTTCGACTACAGGGGCCCCTACGAGCAGTACTTC

J gene: TRBJ2-3
clone size: -
D gene: -
V gene: TRBV7-3
CDR3 protein: CASSVGTSTDTQYF
CDR3 DNA: TGTGCCAGCAGCGTAGGGACTAGCACAGATACGCAGTATTTT

J gene: TRBJ2-2
clone size: few
D gene: -
V gene: TRBV7-9
CDR3 protein: CASSLGGTGIRELFF
CDR3 DNA: TGTGCCAGCAGCTTAGGCGGAACGGGGATCAGGGAGCTGTTTTTT

J gene: TRBJ1-2
clone size: once
D gene: -
V gene: TRBV11-3
CDR3 protein: CASSSTWRGGYTF
CDR3 DNA: TGTGCCAGCAGCTCGACATGGAGGGGTGGCTACACCTTC

J gene: TRBJ2-7
clone size: -
D gene: TRBD1
V gene: TRBV19
CDR3 protein: CASSSHRGRAYEQYF
CDR3 DNA: TGTGCCAGTAGTAGCCACAGGGGACGCGCCTACGAGCAGTACTTC

J gene: TRBJ1-2
clone size: -
D gene: -
V gene: TRBV28
CDR3 protein: CASSSGNYGYTF
CDR3 DNA: TGTGCCAGCAGTTCCGGGAACTATGGCTACACCTTC

J gene: TRBJ2-2
clone size: -
D gene: TRBD2
V gene: TRBV5-1
CDR3 protein: CAGSSSLRGVNTGELFF
CDR3 DNA: TGCGCCGGCAGCTCTTCTCTGCGGGGGGTTAACACCGGGGAGCTGTTTTTT

J gene: TRBJ1-1
clone size: -
D gene: -
V gene: TRBV6-5
CDR3 protein: CASSYPTDIVKLFF
CDR3 DNA: TGTGCCAGCAGTTACCCCACGGACATAGTGAAGCTTTTCTTT

J gene: TRBJ2-1
clone size: -
D gene: TRBD1
V gene: TRBV27
CDR3 protein: CASSTRTGGEQFF
CDR3 DNA: TGTGCCAGCAGTACAAGGACAGGCGGGGAGCAGTTCTTC

J gene: TRBJ2-3
clone size: -
D gene: TRBD2
V gene: TRBV27
CDR3 protein: CASSPSPGLAGGLDTQYF
CDR3 DNA: TGTGCCAGCAGTCCCTCCCCAGGACTAGCGGGGGGGTTGGATACGCAGTATTTT

J gene: TRBJ1-4
clone size: few
D gene: -
V gene: TRBV5-6
CDR3 protein: CASSTGLVNEKLFF
CDR3 DNA: TGTGCCAGCAGCACGGGTCTAGTTAATGAAAAACTGTTTTTT

J gene: TRBJ2-7
clone size: -
D gene: -
V gene: TRBV19
CDR3 protein: CASSTLGGTDYEQYF
CDR3 DNA: TGTGCCAGTAGTACTTTGGGCGGGACAGACTACGAGCAGTACTTC

J gene: TRBJ1-6
clone size: -
D gene: -
V gene: TRBV2
CDR3 protein: CASIYSQGYNSPLHF
CDR3 DNA: TGTGCCAGCATTTACTCTCAGGGATATAATTCCCCCCTCCACTTT

J gene: TRBJ1-5
clone size: -
D gene: TRBD1
V gene: TRBV19
CDR3 protein: CASSSPLQGAGQPQHF
CDR3 DNA: TGTGCCAGTAGTTCGCCCCTTCAGGGGGCGGGTCAGCCCCAGCATTTT

J gene: TRBJ2-7
clone size: -
D gene: -
V gene: TRBV18
CDR3 protein: CASRSQGSGPYEQYF
CDR3 DNA: TGTGCCAGCCGATCCCAGGGTAGCGGCCCCTACGAGCAGTACTTC

J gene: TRBJ2-1
clone size: -
D gene: -
V gene: TRBV6-4
CDR3 protein: CASSRGPFSSYNEQFF
CDR3 DNA: TGTGCCAGCAGTCGAGGGCCGTTCAGCTCCTACAATGAGCAGTTCTTC

J gene: TRBJ2-7
clone size: -
D gene: -
V gene: TRBV4-2
CDR3 protein: CASSQDLSVAYEQYF
CDR3 DNA: TGTGCCAGCAGCCAAGATCTGTCGGTAGCCTACGAGCAGTACTTC

J gene: TRBJ2-3
clone size: once
D gene: TRBD2
V gene: TRBV19
CDR3 protein: CASIQAGTDTQYF
CDR3 DNA: TGTGCCAGTATTCAAGCGGGGACAGATACGCAGTATTTT

J gene: TRBJ1-4
clone size: -
D gene: -
V gene: TRBV30
CDR3 protein: CAWSVRIVNEKLFF
CDR3 DNA: TGTGCCTGGAGCGTCAGGATTGTGAACGAAAAACTGTTTTTT

J gene: TRBJ1-1
clone size: -
D gene: -
V gene: TRBV9
CDR3 protein: CASSVDQMNTEAFF
CDR3 DNA: TGTGCCAGCAGCGTAGACCAGATGAACACTGAAGCTTTCTTT

J gene: TRBJ2-5
clone size: -
D gene: TRBD2
V gene: TRBV7-2
CDR3 protein: CASSWGLAGTETQYF
CDR3 DNA: TGTGCCAGCAGCTGGGGACTAGCGGGAACGGAGACCCAGTACTTC

J gene: TRBJ1-3
clone size: -
D gene: -
V gene: TRBV10-3
CDR3 protein: CAISELQGAGNTIYF
CDR3 DNA: TGTGCCATCAGTGAGTTACAGGGAGCTGGAAACACCATATATTTT

J gene: TRBJ1-1
clone size: once
D gene: TRBD1
V gene: TRBV30
CDR3 protein: CAWSTSSTGGTEAFF
CDR3 DNA: TGTGCCTGGAGTACAAGCTCGACAGGGGGCACTGAAGCTTTCTTT

J gene: TRBJ2-1
clone size: -
D gene: TRBD2
V gene: TRBV19
CDR3 protein: CASSITSGNYNEQFF
CDR3 DNA: TGTGCCAGTAGTATAACTAGCGGGAATTACAATGAGCAGTTCTTC

J gene: TRBJ1-2
clone size: -
D gene: TRBD1
V gene: TRBV6-1
CDR3 protein: CASRAGGWDGYTF
CDR3 DNA: TGTGCCAGCAGGGCAGGGGGTTGGGATGGCTACACCTTC

J gene: TRBJ2-2
clone size: -
D gene: -
V gene: TRBV15
CDR3 protein: CATSKGGTGSCFF
CDR3 DNA: -

J gene: TRBJ2-3
clone size: -
D gene: TRBD2
V gene: TRBV29-1
CDR3 protein: CSVEYERGVLTDTQYF
CDR3 DNA: TGCAGCGTTGAATACGAGCGGGGGGTTCTTACAGATACGCAGTATTTT

J gene: TRBJ2-3
clone size: -
D gene: TRBD2
V gene: TRBV2
CDR3 protein: CASRSRGAGDTQYF
CDR3 DNA: TGTGCCAGCAGATCGCGGGGGGCCGGGGATACGCAGTATTTT

J gene: TRBJ1-4
clone size: -
D gene: -
V gene: TRBV10-3
CDR3 protein: CAISESAGANEKLFF
CDR3 DNA: TGTGCCATCAGTGAGTCTGCGGGGGCTAATGAAAAACTGTTTTTT

J gene: TRBJ1-3
clone size: -
D gene: -
V gene: TRBV19
CDR3 protein: CASSRVRGNTIYF
CDR3 DNA: TGTGCCAGTAGTAGAGTCCGGGGTAACACCATATATTTT

J gene: TRBJ2-7
clone size: -
D gene: TRBD2
V gene: TRBV7-8
CDR3 protein: CASSLAGGRAYEQYF
CDR3 DNA: TGTGCCAGCAGCCTAGCGGGGGGGAGAGCCTACGAGCAGTACTTC

J gene: TRBJ2-7
clone size: -
D gene: TRBD2
V gene: TRBV11-2
CDR3 protein: CASSKGSSGSFEQYF
CDR3 DNA: TGTGCCAGCAGCAAAGGCTCTAGCGGGAGTTTCGAGCAGTACTTC

J gene: TRBJ1-6
clone size: -
D gene: -
V gene: TRBV5-4
CDR3 protein: CASSSEGAISPLHF
CDR3 DNA: TGTGCCAGCAGCTCCGAAGGGGCCATTTCACCCCTCCACTTT

J gene: TRBJ2-7
clone size: -
D gene: TRBD1
V gene: TRBV4-3
CDR3 protein: CASSQGQGAPHEQYF
CDR3 DNA: TGCGCCAGCAGCCAGGGACAGGGGGCGCCCCACGAGCAGTACTTC

J gene: TRBJ2-1
clone size: -
D gene: -
V gene: TRBV19
CDR3 protein: CACVGGATYNEQFF
CDR3 DNA: TGTGCCTGCGTGGGGGGGGCCACCTACAATGAGCAGTTCTTC